These 5 T cell receptor beta chains originate from one sample sequenced in a study of long-term antiretroviral therapy in people with HIV. Survey-level immunoSEQ v3.0 assays were run. TCRdb's copy holds only in-frame clones and misses some; the assay was immunoSEQ multiplex PCR. The table shows 25,000 to 35,000 clones, with 85% to 90% occurring only once. The sequencing here drew on unsorted PBMCs, taken 0.5 years after starting antiretroviral therapy. These receptors were taken from a woman aged 18-30 years with HIV.

The chain recombines TRBV4-3 with TRBJ2-7; possible D gene TRBD2, 5 bases. Trimming pared 1 base from V and 3 bases from J, leaving 10 bases between. CDR3 length: 14 residues. CDR1 is LGHNA and CDR2 is YSLEER in the germline V gene. The CDR3 nucleotides read TGCGCCAGCAGCCAAGGACTACAACTCTACGAGCAGTACTTC. Its protein product is CASSQGLQLYEQYF.

This clone was seen a few times. The gene calls are TRBV25-1 and TRBJ1-5; no firm D call. The germline CDR1 and CDR2 sequences are MGHDK and SYGVNS. V dropped 0 bases and J dropped 7 bases, with 10 bases sitting between them. The CDR3 spans 14 residues. The CDR3 is CASSEYIHYQPQHF. As DNA, the CDR3 is TGTGCCAGCAGTGAATATATTCACTACCAGCCCCAGCATTTT.

This sequence joins TRBV9 and TRBJ2-7, with 9 bases lining up with TRBD1. This CDR3 comprises 15 residues. The germline gives CDR1 SGDLS, CDR2 YYNGEE. The V segment lost 4 bases and the J segment 3 bases; nucleotides outside the gene matches: 8. For the CDR3, the DNA is TGTGCCAGCAGCCCCCGGGACAGGGTAAACTACGAGCAGTACTTC. Residues: CASSPRDRVNYEQYF.

V and J are TRBV19 and TRBJ2-7, with D perhaps TRBD1 or TRBD2 (5 bases each). From germline, CDR1 is LNHDA and CDR2 SQIVND (reference sequence). V was pared by 1 base and J by 1 base, with 14 bases between. There are 16 residues in the CDR3. The CDR3 DNA reads TGTGCCAGTAGTATAGGGGGCGGGTTGCGATCCTACGAGCAGTACTTC. It codes for CASSIGGGLRSYEQYF.

The rearrangement links TRBV5-1 to TRBJ1-1, with no clear D. V gave up 4 bases and J gave up 4 bases, with 14 bases separating them. Germline assignment: CDR1 SGHRS and CDR2 YFSETQ. The length of the CDR3 is 14 residues. CDR3: CASSPPVSGTEAFF. The CDR3 coding sequence is TGCGCCAGCAGCCCGCCCGTTTCCGGCACTGAAGCTTTCTTT.